This T cell receptor (beta chain) was sequenced for a study of spatial heterogeneity in lung cancer. Background on the study: Sequence detection consistently recorded a greater number of beta-chain than alpha-chain sequences. Study-wide results and caveats: Ubiquitous expanded tumor TCRs were seen in blood more at resection than at follow-up.

TCRdb re-called the 5' RACE reads through MiXCR, storing one row per CDR3 protein. In the table there are about 25,000 distinct CDR3 sequences, about 7% of which are singletons. Trimming left V 9 bases short and J 4 bases short, with 10 bases between. The CDR3 runs 12 residues. This clonotype occurred many times. No antigen is known for it. Time point denoted: sample taken at primary tumor resection. No cell sorting; template was whole RNA from tumor, lung tissue or PBMC. The chain couples TRBV23-1 to TRBJ2-4; tentative D call: TRBD1 (6 bases). TRBV23-1 is treated as an ORF (open reading frame) with a function not yet certain. This clonotype was obtained from a male donor with early-stage non-small cell lung cancer. The source was PBMCs, collected at surgery. The CDR3 DNA sequence: TGCGCCAGTCCGGACAGAAAAAACATTCAGTACTTC. Residues: CASPDRKNIQYF.